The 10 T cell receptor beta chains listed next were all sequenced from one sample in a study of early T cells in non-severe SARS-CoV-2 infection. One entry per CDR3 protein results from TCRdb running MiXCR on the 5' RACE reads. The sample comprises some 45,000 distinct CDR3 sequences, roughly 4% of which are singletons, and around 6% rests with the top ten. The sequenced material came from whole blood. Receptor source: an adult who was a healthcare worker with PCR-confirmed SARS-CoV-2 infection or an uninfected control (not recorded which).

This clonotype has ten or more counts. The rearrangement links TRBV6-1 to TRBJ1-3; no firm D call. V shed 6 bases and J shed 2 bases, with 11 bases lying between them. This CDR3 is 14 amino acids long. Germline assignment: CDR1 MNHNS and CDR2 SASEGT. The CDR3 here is CASRFSTAGNTIYF. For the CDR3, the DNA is TGTGCCAGCAGGTTTTCAACAGCTGGAAACACCATATATTTT.

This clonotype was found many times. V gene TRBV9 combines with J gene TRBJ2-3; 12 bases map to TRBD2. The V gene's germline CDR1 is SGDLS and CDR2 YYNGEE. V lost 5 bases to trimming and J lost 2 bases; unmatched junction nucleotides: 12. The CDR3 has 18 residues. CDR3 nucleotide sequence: TGTGCCAGCAGTCCCCGTAGACTAGCGGGGGAGCTCACAGATACGCAGTATTTT. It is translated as CASSPRRLAGELTDTQYF.

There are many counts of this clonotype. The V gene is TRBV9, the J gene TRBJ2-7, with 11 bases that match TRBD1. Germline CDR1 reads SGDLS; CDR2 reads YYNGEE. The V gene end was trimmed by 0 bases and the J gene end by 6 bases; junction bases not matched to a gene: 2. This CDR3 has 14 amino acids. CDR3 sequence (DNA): TGTGCCAGCAGCGTAGCCGGGACAGGGGGCGAGCAGTACTTC. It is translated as CASSVAGTGGEQYF.

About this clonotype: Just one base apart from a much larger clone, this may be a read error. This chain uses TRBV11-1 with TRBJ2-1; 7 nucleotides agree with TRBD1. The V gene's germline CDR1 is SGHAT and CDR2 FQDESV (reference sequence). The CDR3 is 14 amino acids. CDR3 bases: TGTGACAGCAGCCACAGGGGAAACTACAATGAGCAGTTCTTC. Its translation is CDSSHRGNYNEQFF.

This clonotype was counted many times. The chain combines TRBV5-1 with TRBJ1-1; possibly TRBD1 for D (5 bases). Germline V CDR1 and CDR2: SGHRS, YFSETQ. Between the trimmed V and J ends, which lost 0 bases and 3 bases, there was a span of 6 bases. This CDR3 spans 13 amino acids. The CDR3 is CASSLVGDTEAFF. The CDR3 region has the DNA TGCGCCAGCAGCTTGGTGGGGGACACTGAAGCTTTCTTT.

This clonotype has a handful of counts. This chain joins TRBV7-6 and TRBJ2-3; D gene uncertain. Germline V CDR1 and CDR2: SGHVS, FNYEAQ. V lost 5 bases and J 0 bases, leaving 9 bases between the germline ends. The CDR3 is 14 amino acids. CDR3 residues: CASSIDSSTDTQYF. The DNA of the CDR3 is TGTGCCAGCAGCATAGACTCTAGCACAGATACGCAGTATTTT.

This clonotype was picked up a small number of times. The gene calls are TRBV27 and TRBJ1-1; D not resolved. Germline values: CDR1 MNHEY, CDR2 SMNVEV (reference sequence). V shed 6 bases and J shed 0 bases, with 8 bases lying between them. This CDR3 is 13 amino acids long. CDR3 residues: CASSLSMNTEAFF. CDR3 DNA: TGTGCCAGCAGCCTATCGATGAACACTGAAGCTTTCTTT.

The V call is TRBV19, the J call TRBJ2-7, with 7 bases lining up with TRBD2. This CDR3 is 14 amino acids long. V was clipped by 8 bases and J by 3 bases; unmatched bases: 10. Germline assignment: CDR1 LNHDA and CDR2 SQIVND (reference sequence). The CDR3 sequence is CASATGGGLYEQYF. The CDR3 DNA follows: TGTGCCAGTGCTACGGGGGGAGGACTCTACGAGCAGTACTTC.

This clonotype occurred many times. The CDR3 nucleotides read TGCAGTGCTCATGGAGGGAGTGACACTGAAGCTTTCTTT. As protein: CSAHGGSDTEAFF. This sequence joins TRBV20-1 and TRBJ1-1, with D unclear. Germline V gene data show CDR1 as DFQATT and CDR2 as SNEGSKA (reference sequence). V shed 5 bases and J shed 3 bases, with 13 bases lying between them. This CDR3 is 13 amino acids long.

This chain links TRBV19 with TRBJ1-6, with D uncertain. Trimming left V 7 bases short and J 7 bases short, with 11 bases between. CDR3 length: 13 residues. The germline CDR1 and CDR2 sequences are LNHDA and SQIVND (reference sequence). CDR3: CASTGEGNSPLHF. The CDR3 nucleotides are TGTGCCAGTACCGGGGAGGGAAATTCACCCCTCCACTTT.